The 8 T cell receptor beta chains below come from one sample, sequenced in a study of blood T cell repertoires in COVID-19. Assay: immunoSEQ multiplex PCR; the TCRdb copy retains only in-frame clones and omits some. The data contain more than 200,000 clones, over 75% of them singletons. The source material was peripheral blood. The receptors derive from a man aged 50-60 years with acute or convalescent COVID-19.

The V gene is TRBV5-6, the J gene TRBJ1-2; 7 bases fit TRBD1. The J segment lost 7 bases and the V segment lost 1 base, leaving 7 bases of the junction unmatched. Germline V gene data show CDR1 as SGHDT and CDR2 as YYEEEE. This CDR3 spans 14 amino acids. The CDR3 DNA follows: TGTGCCAGCAGCTTGAGGTCAGGGGGATCTGGCTACACCTTC. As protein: CASSLRSGGSGYTF.

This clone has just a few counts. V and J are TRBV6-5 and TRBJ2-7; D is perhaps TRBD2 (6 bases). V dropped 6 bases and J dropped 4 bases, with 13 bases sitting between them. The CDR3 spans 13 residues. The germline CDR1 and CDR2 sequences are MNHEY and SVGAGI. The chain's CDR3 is CASSGGRAYEQYF. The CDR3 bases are TGTGCCAGCAGCGGGGGACGAGCGTACGAGCAGTACTTC.

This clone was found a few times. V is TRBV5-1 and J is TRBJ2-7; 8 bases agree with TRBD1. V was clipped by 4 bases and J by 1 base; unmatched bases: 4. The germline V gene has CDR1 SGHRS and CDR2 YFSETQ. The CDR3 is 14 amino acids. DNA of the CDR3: TGCGCCAGCAGCCTGGGACAGGAATCCTACGAGCAGTACTTC. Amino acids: CASSLGQESYEQYF.

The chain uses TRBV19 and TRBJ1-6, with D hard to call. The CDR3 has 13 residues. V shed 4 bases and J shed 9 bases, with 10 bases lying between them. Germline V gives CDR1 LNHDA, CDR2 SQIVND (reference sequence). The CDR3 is CASSTREGSPLHF. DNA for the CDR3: TGTGCCAGTAGTACGCGTGAGGGTTCACCCCTCCACTTT.

CDR3 amino acids: CASAPGAGAGRGQFF. CDR3 coding DNA: TGTGCCAGCGCCCCGGGTGCAGGGGCCGGCCGGGGACAGTTCTTC. The rearrangement links TRBV2 to TRBJ2-1; TRBD1 is a possible D gene (6 bases). Trimming took off 8 bases at V and 13 bases at J, with 27 bases between the two ends. The CDR3 runs 15 residues. From germline, CDR1 is SNHLY and CDR2 FYNNEI.

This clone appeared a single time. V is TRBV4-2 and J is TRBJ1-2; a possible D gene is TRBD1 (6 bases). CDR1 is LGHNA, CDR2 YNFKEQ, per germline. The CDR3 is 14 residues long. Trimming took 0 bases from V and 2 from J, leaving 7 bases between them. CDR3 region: CASSQDRGNYGYTF. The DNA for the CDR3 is TGTGCCAGCAGCCAAGACAGGGGAAACTATGGCTACACCTTC.

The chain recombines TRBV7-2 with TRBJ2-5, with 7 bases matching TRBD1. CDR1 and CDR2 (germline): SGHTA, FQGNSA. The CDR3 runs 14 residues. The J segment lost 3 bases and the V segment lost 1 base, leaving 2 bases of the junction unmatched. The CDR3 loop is CASSLVGGEETQYF. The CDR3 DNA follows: TGTGCCAGCAGCTTAGTAGGGGGCGAAGAGACCCAGTACTTC. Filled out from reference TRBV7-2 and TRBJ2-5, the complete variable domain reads GAGVSQSPSNKVTEKGKDVELRCDPISGHTALYWYRQSLGQGLEFLIYFQGNSAPDKSGLPSDRFSAERTGGSVSTLTIQRTQQEDSAVYLCASSLVGGEETQYFGPGTRLLVL.

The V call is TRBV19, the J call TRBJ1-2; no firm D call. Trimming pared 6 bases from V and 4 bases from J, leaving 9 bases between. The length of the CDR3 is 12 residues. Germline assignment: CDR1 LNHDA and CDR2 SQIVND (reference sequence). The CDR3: CASSPRGYGYTF. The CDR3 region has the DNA TGTGCCAGTAGCCCGCGGGGCTATGGCTACACCTTC.